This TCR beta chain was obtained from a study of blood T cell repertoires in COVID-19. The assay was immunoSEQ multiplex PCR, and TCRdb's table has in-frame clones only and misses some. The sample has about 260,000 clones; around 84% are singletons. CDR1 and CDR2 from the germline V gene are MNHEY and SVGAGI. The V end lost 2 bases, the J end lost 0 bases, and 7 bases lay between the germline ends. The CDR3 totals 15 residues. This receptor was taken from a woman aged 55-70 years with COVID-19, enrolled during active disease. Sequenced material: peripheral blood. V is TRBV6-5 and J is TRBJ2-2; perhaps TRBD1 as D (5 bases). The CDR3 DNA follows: TGTGCCAGCAGTTACACAGGCGCGAACACCGGGGAGCTGTTTTTT. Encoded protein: CASSYTGANTGELFF.